Sequencing of this T cell receptor (beta chain) was carried out in a study of response to subunit inactivated influenza vaccine. The study's findings and limits: The study's authors posited that every seasonal influenza vaccination enlists few new T cells.

Trimming removed 1 base from V and 4 bases from J, with 13 bases in between. The CDR3 is 14 residues long. Germline loops: CDR1 GTSNPN, CDR2 SVGIG (reference sequence). On this clonotype: What it recognizes is unknown.

One entry per CDR3 protein, called by TCRdb with MiXCR from the RT-PCR reads. In the table there are more than 700,000 distinct CDR3 sequences, around 21% of which are singletons. The chain carries TRBV30 and TRBJ2-5; tentative D call: TRBD2 (6 bases). The source was PBMCs from blood, collected around 5 days after vaccination. This receptor was obtained from a man over 45 who received an inactivated influenza vaccine. CDR3 nucleotides: TGTGCCTGGAGTGAGAGACTAGTTCGAGAGACCCAGTACTTC. Translating it yields CAWSERLVRETQYF. Drawing the rest from reference TRBV30 and TRBJ2-5, the complete variable domain is SQTIHQWPATLVQPVGSPLSLECTVEGTSNPNLYWYRQAAGRGLQLLFYSVGIGQISSEVPQNLSASRPQDRQFILSSKKLLLSDSGFYLCAWSERLVRETQYFGPGTRLLVL.